The rows below give T cell receptor beta chains drawn from one sample of a study of control samples from healthy donors and cancer patients. TCRdb keeps only in-frame clones here, not all; method: immunoSEQ multiplex PCR. The sample lists 400,000 to 500,000 clones, 80% to 95% occurring once. Sequenced sample: PBMCs. The receptors were sampled from a middle-aged man with head and neck cancer. CDR3s include the opening cysteine and the closing phenylalanine or tryptophan. The D gene is left open where the match is weak.

v_gene,j_gene,d_gene,CDR3aa,CDR3nt
TRBV6-5,TRBJ2-7,.,CASSYSGGGNDEQYF,TGTGCCAGCAGTTACTCGGGTGGGGGTAACGACGAGCAGTACTTC
TRBV27,TRBJ2-1,.,CASSLSLRQEQFF,TGTGCCAGCAGTTTGAGCCTGAGGCAGGAGCAGTTCTTC
TRBV11-1,TRBJ2-1,TRBD1,CASSPGGQGSYNEQFF,TGTGCCAGCAGCCCTGGCGGACAGGGTTCCTACAATGAGCAGTTCTTC
TRBV11-1,TRBJ2-3,.,CASSLDRASDTQYF,TGTGCCAGCAGCTTAGACAGGGCATCAGATACGCAGTATTTT
TRBV30,TRBJ1-2,.,CAWIPLSGGTHGYTF,TGTGCCTGGATCCCCCTCTCCGGGGGTACCCATGGCTACACCTTC
TRBV5-1,TRBJ2-3,TRBD1,CASSRGTGSTDTQYF,TGCGCCAGCAGCCGGGGGACAGGGAGCACAGATACGCAGTATTTT
TRBV7-2,TRBJ2-3,TRBD2,CASSSNLAGGGTQYF,TGTGCCAGCAGCTCAAATCTAGCGGGGGGAGGGACGCAGTATTTT
TRBV13,TRBJ2-5,.,CASSPTGLETQYF,TGTGCCAGCAGCCCAACAGGGCTGGAGACCCAGTACTTC
TRBV11-2,TRBJ1-2,.,CASSLGGYGYTF,TGTGCCAGCAGCTTAGGAGGGTATGGCTACACCTTC
TRBV15,TRBJ2-1,TRBD2,CATSRESSGRAYNEQFF,TGTGCCACCAGCAGAGAGAGTAGCGGGAGGGCCTACAATGAGCAGTTCTTC
TRBV11-2,TRBJ2-5,TRBD2,CASSPSGGATETQYF,TGTGCCAGCAGCCCCAGCGGGGGGGCCACCGAGACCCAGTACTTC
TRBV6-5,TRBJ1-1,.,CASSTWGRRNTEAFF,TGTGCCAGCAGTACCTGGGGACGAAGGAACACTGAAGCTTTCTTT
TRBV7-3,TRBJ2-1,TRBD1,CASSLGGQGTNEQFF,TGTGCCAGCAGCTTAGGGGGACAGGGGACCAATGAGCAGTTCTTC
TRBV12-3/TRBV12-4,TRBJ1-5,.,CASSLTDNQPQHF,TGTGCCAGCAGTTTGACCGATAATCAGCCCCAGCATTTT